This passage covers 12 T cell receptor beta chains from one sample sequenced in a study of cytomegalovirus exposure and HLA in healthy donors (dated by TCRdb to the late 2010s). The library relied on the immunoSEQ multiplex PCR assay. TCRdb obtained this table from immuneACCESS and retained in-frame rearrangements with V and J assigned. These tables miss some clones; where compared with another copy, unresolved V genes account for less than half of the shortfall, and the remainder is unexplained. This sample comprises approximately 76,000 clones, 94% of them detected only once. The ten most abundant clones make up roughly 2.1% of the sample. Sequenced sample: PBMCs. The receptor set was obtained from a woman between 18 and 29 years old in good health and CMV-seronegative.

This sequence joins TRBV29-1 and TRBJ1-1; 8 nucleotides agree with TRBD1. V trimming: 0 bases; J trimming: 5 bases; junction bases outside the gene matches: 8. This CDR3 has 15 residues. Germline CDR1 reads SQVTM; CDR2 reads ANQGSEA. CDR3 coding DNA: TGCAGCGTTGAAGACCCGGACAGGGCGGGGACTGAAGCTTTCTTT. It encodes CSVEDPDRAGTEAFF. The complete variable domain, with remaining parts taken from reference TRBV29-1 and TRBJ1-1, reads SAVISQKPSRDICQRGTSLTIQCQVDSQVTMMFWYRQQPGQSLTLIATANQGSEATYESGFVIDKFPISRPNLTFSTLTVSNMSPEDSSIYLCSVEDPDRAGTEAFFGQGTRLTVV.

This chain connects TRBV30 to TRBJ2-4; no definite D call. CDR3 length equals 12 residues. Trimming took off 2 bases at V and 6 bases at J, with 8 bases between the two ends. Germline V lookup: CDR1 GTSNPN, CDR2 SVGIG (reference sequence). CDR3 region: CAWSSSLNIQYF. As DNA, the CDR3 is TGTGCCTGGAGTAGCTCCTTAAACATTCAGTACTTC.

The rearrangement joins TRBV6-1 to TRBJ2-7; no definite D call. The CDR3 spans 15 residues. Germline values: CDR1 MNHNS, CDR2 SASEGT. V was cut by 0 bases and J by 0 bases, with 9 bases left in between. The CDR3 here is CASSEALGSSYEQYF. Written as DNA, the CDR3 is TGTGCCAGCAGTGAAGCGCTGGGCAGCTCCTACGAGCAGTACTTC.

This chain connects TRBV7-3 to TRBJ2-3, with 10 nucleotides matching TRBD2. The CDR3 contains 13 residues. V was clipped by 5 bases and J by 9 bases; unmatched bases: 5. Germline V gives CDR1 SGHTA, CDR2 FQGTGA. In DNA form, the CDR3 reads TGTGCCAGCAGCCCCGGACTAGCGGAGACGCAGTATTTT. Translating gives CASSPGLAETQYF.

The chain combines TRBV5-5 with TRBJ2-5, with 8 bases matching TRBD1. CDR1 and CDR2 from the germline V gene are SGHKS and YYEKEE (reference sequence). The CDR3 has 13 residues. V dropped 4 bases and J dropped 5; count of bases not matched to a gene: 4. The CDR3 DNA is TGTGCCAGCAGCCGGAACAGGGGGGAGACCCAGTACTTC. Residues: CASSRNRGETQYF.

The chain combines TRBV29-1 with TRBJ2-2; TRBD2 matches at 11 bases. The CDR3 contains 15 residues. Losses at the gene ends were 5 bases for V and 6 bases for J; bases not matched to a gene: 8. From germline, CDR1 is SQVTM and CDR2 ANQGSEA. The CDR3 spells CSVFLGSGRAGELFF. Here the CDR3 DNA reads TGCAGCGTTTTCTTGGGTAGCGGGAGGGCCGGGGAGCTGTTTTTT.

This rearrangement joins TRBV2 to TRBJ1-2; D is perhaps TRBD1 (5 bases). Trimming took 4 bases from V and 7 from J, leaving 13 bases between them. The V gene's germline CDR1 is SNHLY and CDR2 FYNNEI. This CDR3 region has 13 residues. The CDR3 here is CASSVDRGFGYTF. The CDR3 nucleotides are TGTGCCAGCAGTGTAGACCGGGGGTTTGGCTACACCTTC.

The chain carries TRBV6-1 and TRBJ2-1; 12 positions agree with TRBD1. From germline, CDR1 is MNHNS and CDR2 SASEGT. The CDR3 is 13 residues long. The V and J ends lost 7 bases and 10 bases, in that order; junction bases with no gene match: 5. The CDR3 loop is CASTVGTGGEQFF. For the CDR3, the DNA is TGTGCCAGCACCGTCGGGACAGGGGGCGAGCAGTTCTTC.

The gene calls are TRBV7-9 and TRBJ2-5; D is perhaps TRBD2 (5 bases). The CDR3 has 14 residues. V was clipped by 4 bases and J by 2 bases, with 11 bases between them. Germline CDR1 reads SEHNR; CDR2 reads FQNEAQ (reference sequence). The chain's CDR3 is CASSSEGSQETQYF. The CDR3 DNA reads as TGTGCCAGCAGCTCCGAGGGTTCTCAAGAGACCCAGTACTTC.

The chain joins TRBV27 to TRBJ2-1, with D maybe TRBD1 (6 bases). The CDR3 contains 17 residues. V was shortened by 1 base and J by 0 bases, with 13 bases between the two germline ends. Germline V gene lookup returns CDR1 MNHEY and CDR2 SMNVEV (reference sequence). The CDR3: CASSLYQGSSSYNEQFF. CDR3 nucleotides: TGTGCCAGCAGTTTATATCAGGGGTCGAGCTCCTACAATGAGCAGTTCTTC.

As regards this clone: One end of the junction is discordant with germline, which a read error may explain. V gene TRBV5-4 combines with J gene TRBJ1-2; D possibly corresponds to TRBD1 (6 bases). The germline CDR1 and CDR2 sequences are SGHNT and YYREEE (reference sequence). This CDR3 has 15 amino acids. The CDR3 bases are TGTGCCAGCAGTTTGGTTATAACAGGGAAAGGGGGCTACACCTTC. Translation gives CASSLVITGKGGYTF.

This clone was seen a few times. The J gene is TRBJ2-7, the V gene TRBV4-2; the D is unclear. This CDR3 comprises 16 residues. Per germline, CDR1 LGHNA and CDR2 YNFKEQ. Trimming left V 0 bases short and J 0 bases short, with 12 bases between. The CDR3 loop is CASSQEGGDPSYEQYF. DNA for the CDR3: TGTGCCAGCAGCCAAGAAGGCGGAGACCCCTCCTACGAGCAGTACTTC.